This T cell receptor (beta chain) comes out of a study of blood T cell repertoires in COVID-19. The repertoire was sequenced with immunoSEQ multiplex PCR; TCRdb's copy has only in-frame clones and lacks some. The sample yields approximately 38,000 clones, roughly 85% seen once. Germline V gene lookup returns CDR1 SGHVS and CDR2 FQNEAQ. This CDR3 spans 15 amino acids. The V end was cut by 3 bases, the J end by 4 bases, with 16 bases between. This clone was counted once. Seattle's cohort entered during active infection and was followed longitudinally. The origin of this receptor is a man in his 60s with COVID-19, enrolled during active disease. The rearrangement links TRBV7-8 to TRBJ2-7; perhaps TRBD2 as D (6 bases). Sequenced sample: peripheral blood. The CDR3 DNA reads TGTGCCAGCAGCTTGGGGGGTGGGTTTTTATACGAGCAGTACTTC. Its protein is CASSLGGGFLYEQYF.